This T cell receptor (beta chain) was captured in a study of healthy donors' naive CD4 and CD8 T cells. Study details: For TCR alpha, new primers spanned all functional IMGT alpha genes. Study observations and caveats: Negatively charged CDR3s marked CD8+ lineage; positively charged CDR3s marked CD4+ lineage.

This clonotype was observed a single time. Its antigen is not known. Sorting defined naive CD4+ as CD4+CD8-CD45RO-CD45RA+ and naive CD8+ as CD8+CD4-CD45RA+CD27bright. Germline V gives CDR1 SQVTM, CDR2 ANQGSEA. Trimming cost V 2 bases and J 2 bases, with 5 bases left between them. The length of the CDR3 is 12 residues. Each TCR library used 450 to 600 ng of total RNA and a linear amplification protocol. TCRdb processed the reads anew with MiXCR; each CDR3 protein has one entry. The sample lists 200,000 or so distinct CDR3 sequences, around three quarters occurring once. V and J are TRBV29-1 and TRBJ2-3, with D uncertain. The TCR comes from a pool of human donors in good health; the sample pools cells from several healthy donors. Material: naive CD4+ and CD8+ T cells sorted from blood, pooled from several donors. CDR3 sequence reads: CSVESTTDTQYF. In DNA, the CDR3 is TGCAGCGTTGAAAGCACCACAGATACGCAGTATTTT.